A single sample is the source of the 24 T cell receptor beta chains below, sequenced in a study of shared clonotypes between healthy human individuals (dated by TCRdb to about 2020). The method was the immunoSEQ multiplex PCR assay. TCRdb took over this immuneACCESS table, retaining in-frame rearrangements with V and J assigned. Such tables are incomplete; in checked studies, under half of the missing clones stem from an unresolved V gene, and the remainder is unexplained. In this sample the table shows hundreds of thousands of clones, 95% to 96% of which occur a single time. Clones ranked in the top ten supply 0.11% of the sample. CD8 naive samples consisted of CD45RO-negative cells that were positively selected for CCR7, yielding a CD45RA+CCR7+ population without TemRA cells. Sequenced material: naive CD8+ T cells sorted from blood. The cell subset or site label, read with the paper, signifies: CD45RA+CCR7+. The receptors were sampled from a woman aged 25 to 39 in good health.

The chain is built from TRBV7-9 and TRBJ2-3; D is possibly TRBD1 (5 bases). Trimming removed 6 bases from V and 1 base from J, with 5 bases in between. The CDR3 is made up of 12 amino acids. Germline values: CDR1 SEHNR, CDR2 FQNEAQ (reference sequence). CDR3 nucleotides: TGTGCCAGCAGACAGGGCACAGATACGCAGTATTTT. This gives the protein CASRQGTDTQYF. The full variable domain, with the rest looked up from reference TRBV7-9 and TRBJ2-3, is DTGVSQNPRHKITKRGQNVTFRCDPISEHNRLYWYRQTLGQGPEFLTYFQNEAQLEKSRLLSDRFSAERPKGSFSTLEIQRTEQGDSAMYLCASRQGTDTQYFGPGTRLTVL.

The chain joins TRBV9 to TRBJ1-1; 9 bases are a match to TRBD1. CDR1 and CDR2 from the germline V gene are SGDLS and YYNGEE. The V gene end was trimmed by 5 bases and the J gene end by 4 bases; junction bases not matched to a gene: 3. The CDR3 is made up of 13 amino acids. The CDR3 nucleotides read TGTGCCAGCAGTACAGGGGGCGCCACTGAAGCTTTCTTT. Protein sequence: CASSTGGATEAFF.

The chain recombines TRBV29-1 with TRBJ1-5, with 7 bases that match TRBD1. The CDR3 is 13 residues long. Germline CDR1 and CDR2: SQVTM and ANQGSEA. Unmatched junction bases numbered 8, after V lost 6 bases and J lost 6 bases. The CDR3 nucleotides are TGCAGCGTCTCCGGGACAGCTGGTCAGCCCCAGCATTTT. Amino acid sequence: CSVSGTAGQPQHF.

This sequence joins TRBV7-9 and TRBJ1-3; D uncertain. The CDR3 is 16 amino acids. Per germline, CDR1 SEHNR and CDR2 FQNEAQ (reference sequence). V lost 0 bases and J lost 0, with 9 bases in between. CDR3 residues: CASSLAYGFSGNTIYF. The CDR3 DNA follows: TGTGCCAGCAGCTTAGCGTACGGCTTCTCTGGAAACACCATATATTTT.

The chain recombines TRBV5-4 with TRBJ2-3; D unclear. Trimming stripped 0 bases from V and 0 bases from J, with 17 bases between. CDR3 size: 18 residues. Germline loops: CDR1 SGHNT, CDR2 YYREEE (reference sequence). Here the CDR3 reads CASSLEGWAEKSTDTQYF. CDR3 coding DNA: TGTGCCAGCAGCTTGGAGGGTTGGGCGGAGAAAAGCACAGATACGCAGTATTTT.

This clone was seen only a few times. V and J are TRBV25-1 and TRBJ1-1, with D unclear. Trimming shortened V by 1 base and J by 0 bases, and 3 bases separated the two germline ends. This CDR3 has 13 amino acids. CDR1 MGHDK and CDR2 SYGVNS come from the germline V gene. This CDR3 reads CASSELLNTEAFF. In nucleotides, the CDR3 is TGTGCCAGCAGTGAATTGCTGAACACTGAAGCTTTCTTT.

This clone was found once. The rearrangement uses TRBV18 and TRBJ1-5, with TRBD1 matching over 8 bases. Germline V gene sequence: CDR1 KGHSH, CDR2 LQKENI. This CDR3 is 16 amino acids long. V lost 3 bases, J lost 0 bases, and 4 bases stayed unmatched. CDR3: CASSPDRVYSNQPQHF. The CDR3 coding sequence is TGTGCCAGCTCACCGGACAGGGTCTATAGCAATCAGCCCCAGCATTTT.

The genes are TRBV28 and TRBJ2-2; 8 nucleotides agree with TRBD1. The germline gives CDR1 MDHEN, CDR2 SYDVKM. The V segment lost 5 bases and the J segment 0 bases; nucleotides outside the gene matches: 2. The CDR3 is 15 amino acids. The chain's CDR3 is CASSRDRPNTGELFF. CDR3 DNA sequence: TGTGCCAGCAGTAGGGACAGGCCGAACACCGGGGAGCTGTTTTTT.

CDR3 region: CASRSTAGSSYEQYF. The DNA for the CDR3 is TGTGCCAGCCGCTCGACGGCGGGAAGCTCCTACGAGCAGTACTTC. The chain joins TRBV2 to TRBJ2-7; TRBD2 might be the D (6 bases). Trimming cost V 8 bases and J 0 bases, with 17 bases left between them. Germline CDR1 and CDR2: SNHLY and FYNNEI. This CDR3 contains 15 residues.

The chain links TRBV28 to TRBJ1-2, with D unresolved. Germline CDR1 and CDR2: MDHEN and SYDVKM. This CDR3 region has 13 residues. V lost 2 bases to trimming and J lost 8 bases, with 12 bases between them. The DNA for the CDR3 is TGTGCCAGCAGTTTAGTTTCCGTAACCGGCTACACCTTC. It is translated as CASSLVSVTGYTF.

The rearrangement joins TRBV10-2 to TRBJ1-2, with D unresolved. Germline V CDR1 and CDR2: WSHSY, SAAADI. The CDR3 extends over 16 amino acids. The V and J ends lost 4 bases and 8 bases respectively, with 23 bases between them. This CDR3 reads CASSVSPRVPLGGYTF. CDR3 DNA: TGCGCCAGCAGTGTTTCTCCCAGAGTGCCCCTCGGGGGCTACACCTTC.

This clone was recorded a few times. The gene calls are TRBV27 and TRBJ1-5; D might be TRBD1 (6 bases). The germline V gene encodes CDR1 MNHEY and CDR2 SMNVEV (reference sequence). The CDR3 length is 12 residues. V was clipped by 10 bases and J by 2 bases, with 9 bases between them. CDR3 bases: TGTGCCACCAGGGGTGGCAATCAGCCCCAGCATTTT. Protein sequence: CATRGGNQPQHF.

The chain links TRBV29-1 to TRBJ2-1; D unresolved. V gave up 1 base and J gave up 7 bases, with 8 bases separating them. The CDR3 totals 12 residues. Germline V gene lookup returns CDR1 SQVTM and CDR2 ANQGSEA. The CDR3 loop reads CSVEVDPNEQFF. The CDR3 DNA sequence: TGCAGCGTTGAAGTGGACCCTAATGAGCAGTTCTTC.

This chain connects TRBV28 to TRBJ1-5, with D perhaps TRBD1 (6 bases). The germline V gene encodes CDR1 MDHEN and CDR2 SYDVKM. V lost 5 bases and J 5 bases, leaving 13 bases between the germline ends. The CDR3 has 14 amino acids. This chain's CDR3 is CASSRKGHYQPQHF. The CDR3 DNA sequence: TGTGCCAGCAGTCGTAAGGGACATTATCAGCCCCAGCATTTT.

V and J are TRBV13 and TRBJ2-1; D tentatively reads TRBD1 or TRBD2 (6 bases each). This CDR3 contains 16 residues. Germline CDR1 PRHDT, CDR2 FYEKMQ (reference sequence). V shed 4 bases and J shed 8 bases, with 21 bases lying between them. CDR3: CASSSPGAGALDEQFF. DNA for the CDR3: TGTGCCAGCAGCTCCCCGGGGGCGGGTGCCCTCGATGAGCAGTTCTTC.

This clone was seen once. The CDR3 protein is CASNGSPNTGELFF. CDR3 coding DNA: TGTGCCAGCAATGGCAGTCCCAACACCGGGGAGCTGTTTTTT. V usage is TRBV7-9 and J usage is TRBJ2-2; D call uncertain. Trimming shortened V by 7 bases and J by 2 bases, and 11 bases separated the two germline ends. The CDR3 totals 14 residues. Germline CDR1 reads SEHNR; CDR2 reads FQNEAQ (reference sequence). Supplemented by reference TRBV7-9 and TRBJ2-2, the full variable domain reads DTGVSQNPRHKITKRGQNVTFRCDPISEHNRLYWYRQTLGQGPEFLTYFQNEAQLEKSRLLSDRFSAERPKGSFSTLEIQRTEQGDSAMYLCASNGSPNTGELFFGEGSRLTVL.

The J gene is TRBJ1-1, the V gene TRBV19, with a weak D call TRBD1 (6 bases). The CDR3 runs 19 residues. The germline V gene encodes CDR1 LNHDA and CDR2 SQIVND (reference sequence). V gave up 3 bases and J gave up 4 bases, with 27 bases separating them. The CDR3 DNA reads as TGTGCCAGTAGTATCCGAATACAGGGCCGGTGGCTTGAGGGCACTGAAGCTTTCTTT. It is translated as CASSIRIQGRWLEGTEAFF.

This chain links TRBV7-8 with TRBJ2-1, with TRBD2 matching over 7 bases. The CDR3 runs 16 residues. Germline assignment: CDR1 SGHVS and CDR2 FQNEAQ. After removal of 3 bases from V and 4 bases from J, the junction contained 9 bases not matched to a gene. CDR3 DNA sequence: TGTGCCAGCAGCTTTAGCCCGGGACTAAATTACAATGAGCAGTTCTTC. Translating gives CASSFSPGLNYNEQFF. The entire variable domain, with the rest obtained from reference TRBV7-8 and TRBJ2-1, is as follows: GAGVSQSPRYKVAKRGQDVALRCDPISGHVSLFWYQQALGQGPEFLTYFQNEAQLDKSGLPSDRFFAERPEGSVSTLKIQRTQQEDSAVYLCASSFSPGLNYNEQFFGPGTRLTVL.

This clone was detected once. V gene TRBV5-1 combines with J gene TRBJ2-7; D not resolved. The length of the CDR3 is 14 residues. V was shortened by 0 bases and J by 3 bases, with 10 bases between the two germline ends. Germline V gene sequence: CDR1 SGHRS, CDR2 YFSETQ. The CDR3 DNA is TGCGCCAGCAGCTTGGGAGGTGGCCGCTACGAGCAGTACTTC. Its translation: CASSLGGGRYEQYF.

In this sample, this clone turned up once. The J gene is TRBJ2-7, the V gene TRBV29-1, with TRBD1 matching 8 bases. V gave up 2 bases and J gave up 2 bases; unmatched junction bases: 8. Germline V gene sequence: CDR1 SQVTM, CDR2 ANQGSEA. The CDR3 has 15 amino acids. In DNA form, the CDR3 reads TGCAGCGTTGAATGGGGGGACAGGCCTACCTACGAGCAGTACTTC. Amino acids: CSVEWGDRPTYEQYF.

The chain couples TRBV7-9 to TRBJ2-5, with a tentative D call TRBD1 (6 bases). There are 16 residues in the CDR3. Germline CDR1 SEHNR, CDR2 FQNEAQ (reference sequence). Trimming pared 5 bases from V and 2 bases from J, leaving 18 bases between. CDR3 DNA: TGTGCCAGCAGCCCTGTCCGGGACACGGTTCAAGAGACCCAGTACTTC. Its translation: CASSPVRDTVQETQYF.

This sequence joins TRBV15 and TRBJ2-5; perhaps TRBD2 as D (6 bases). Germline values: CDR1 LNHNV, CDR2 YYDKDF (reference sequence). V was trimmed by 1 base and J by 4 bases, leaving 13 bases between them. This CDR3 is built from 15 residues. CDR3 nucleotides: TGTGCCACCAGCAGAGGGGACGCGGGAAGAGAGACCCAGTACTTC. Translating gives CATSRGDAGRETQYF.

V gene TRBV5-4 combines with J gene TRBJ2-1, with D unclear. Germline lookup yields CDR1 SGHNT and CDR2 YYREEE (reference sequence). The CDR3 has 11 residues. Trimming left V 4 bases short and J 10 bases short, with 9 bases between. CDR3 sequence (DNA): TGTGCCAGCAGCGTCACGGCGGAGCAGTTCTTC. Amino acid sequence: CASSVTAEQFF. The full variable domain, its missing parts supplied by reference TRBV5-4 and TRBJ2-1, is ETGVTQSPTHLIKTRGQQVTLRCSSQSGHNTVSWYQQALGQGPQFIFQYYREEENGRGNFPPRFSGLQFPNYSSELNVNALELDDSALYLCASSVTAEQFFGPGTRLTVL.

In DNA, the CDR3 is TGTGCCAGCAGGGGGCAGGGGATAAGGCTAGATAGCAATCAGCCCCAGCATTTT. Protein product: CASRGQGIRLDSNQPQHF. The gene calls are TRBV28 and TRBJ1-5; D is possibly TRBD1 (6 bases). This CDR3 is 18 amino acids long. The V and J ends lost 6 bases and 0 bases respectively, with 21 bases between them. The germline V gene has CDR1 MDHEN and CDR2 SYDVKM. Variable domain in full (rest from reference TRBV28 and TRBJ1-5): DVKVTQSSRYLVKRTGEKVFLECVQDMDHENMFWYRQDPGLGLRLIYFSYDVKMKEKGDIPEGYSVSREKKERFSLILESASTNQTSMYLCASRGQGIRLDSNQPQHFGDGTRLSIL.